This TCR beta chain emerged from a study of shared T cell receptors in the human thymus. Sequencing was performed with immunoSEQ multiplex PCR; in TCRdb, only in-frame clones are kept and a portion is missing. The sample carries 650,000 to 950,000 clones, 75% to 90% recorded once. The CDR3 has 14 amino acids. Trimming stripped 3 bases from V and 5 bases from J, with 10 bases between. From germline, CDR1 is MNHEY and CDR2 SVGAGI. These same data were also listed under a study on human thymus T cells.

The specimen sequenced was thymocytes. The V and J genes are TRBV6-5 and TRBJ1-4, with D perhaps matching TRBD1 (5 bases). The source of this sequence is a girl in the first two years of life with a congenital heart defect. The chain's CDR3 is CASSYVQGNEKLFF. CDR3 bases: TGTGCCAGCAGTTATGTTCAGGGAAATGAAAAACTGTTTTTT.